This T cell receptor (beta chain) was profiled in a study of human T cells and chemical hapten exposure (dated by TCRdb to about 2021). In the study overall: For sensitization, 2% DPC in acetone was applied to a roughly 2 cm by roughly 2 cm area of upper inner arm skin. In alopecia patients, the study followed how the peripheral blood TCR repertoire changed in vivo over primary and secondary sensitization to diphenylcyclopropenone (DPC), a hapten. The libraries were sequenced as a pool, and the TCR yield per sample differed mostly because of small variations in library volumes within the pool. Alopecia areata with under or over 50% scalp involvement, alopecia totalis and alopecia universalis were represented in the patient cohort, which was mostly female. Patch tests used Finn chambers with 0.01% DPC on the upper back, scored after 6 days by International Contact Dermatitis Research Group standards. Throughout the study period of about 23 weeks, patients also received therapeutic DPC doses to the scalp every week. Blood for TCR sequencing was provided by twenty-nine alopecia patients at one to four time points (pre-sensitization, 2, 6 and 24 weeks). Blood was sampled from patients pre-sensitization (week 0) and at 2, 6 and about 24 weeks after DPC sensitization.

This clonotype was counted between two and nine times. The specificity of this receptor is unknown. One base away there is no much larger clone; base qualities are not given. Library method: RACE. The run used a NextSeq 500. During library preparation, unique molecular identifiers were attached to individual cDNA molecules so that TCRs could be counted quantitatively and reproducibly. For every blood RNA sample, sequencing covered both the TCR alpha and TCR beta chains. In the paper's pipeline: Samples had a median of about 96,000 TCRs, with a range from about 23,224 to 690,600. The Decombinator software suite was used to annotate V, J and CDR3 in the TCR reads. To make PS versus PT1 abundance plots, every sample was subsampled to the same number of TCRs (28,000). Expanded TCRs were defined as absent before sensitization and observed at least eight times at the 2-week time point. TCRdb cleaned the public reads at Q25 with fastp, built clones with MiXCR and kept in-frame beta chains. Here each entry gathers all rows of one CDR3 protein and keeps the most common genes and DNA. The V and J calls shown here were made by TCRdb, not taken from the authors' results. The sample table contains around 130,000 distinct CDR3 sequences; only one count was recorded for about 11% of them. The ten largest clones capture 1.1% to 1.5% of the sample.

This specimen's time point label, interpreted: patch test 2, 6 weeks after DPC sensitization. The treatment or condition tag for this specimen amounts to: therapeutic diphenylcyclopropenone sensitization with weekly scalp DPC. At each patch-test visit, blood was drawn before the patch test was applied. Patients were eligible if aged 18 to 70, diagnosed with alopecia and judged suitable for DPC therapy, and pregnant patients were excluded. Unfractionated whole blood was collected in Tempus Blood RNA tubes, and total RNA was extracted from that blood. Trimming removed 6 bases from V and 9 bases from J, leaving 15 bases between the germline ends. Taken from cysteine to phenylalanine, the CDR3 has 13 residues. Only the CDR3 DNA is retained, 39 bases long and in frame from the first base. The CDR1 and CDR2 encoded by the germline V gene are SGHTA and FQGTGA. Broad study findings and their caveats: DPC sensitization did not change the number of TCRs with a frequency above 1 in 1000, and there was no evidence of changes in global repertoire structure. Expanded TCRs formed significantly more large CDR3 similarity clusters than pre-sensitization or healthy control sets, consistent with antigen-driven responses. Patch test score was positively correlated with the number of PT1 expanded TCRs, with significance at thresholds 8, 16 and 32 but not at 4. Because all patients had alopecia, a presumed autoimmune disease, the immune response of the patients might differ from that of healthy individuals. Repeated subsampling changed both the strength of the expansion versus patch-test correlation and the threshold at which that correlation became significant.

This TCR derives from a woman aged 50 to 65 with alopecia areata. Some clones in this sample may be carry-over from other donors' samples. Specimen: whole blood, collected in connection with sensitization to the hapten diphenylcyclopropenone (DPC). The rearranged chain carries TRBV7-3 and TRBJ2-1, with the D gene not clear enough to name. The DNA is TGTGCCAGCAGTAGTTCCCTTTTGAGTGAGCAGTTCTTC. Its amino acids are CASSSSLLSEQFF.